These 2 T cell receptor beta chains originate from one sample sequenced in a study of T-cell reconstitution after alpha-beta-depleted transplantation in children. Unique molecular identifiers were incorporated during preparation of the TCRbeta library. In TCRdb, the PCR reads were re-called with MiXCR into one record per CDR3 protein. The table includes about 830,000 distinct CDR3 sequences, 16% detected once. The sample was PBMCs, mostly from graft donor cells, taken 360 days after TCRalphabeta/CD19-depleted stem cell transplant. The receptor source for this set is a male patient between 10 and 17 years old who had a stem cell transplant for acute lymphoblastic leukemia, so the T cells may come from the graft donor.

This clonotype was observed a few times. The chain joins TRBV20-1 to TRBJ2-7; 9 nucleotides agree with TRBD2. This CDR3 is 14 amino acids long. CDR1 is DFQATT and CDR2 is SNEGSKA in the germline V gene (reference sequence). Germline trimming cut 3 bases from V and 6 bases from J; bases unmatched to any gene: 9. The chain's CDR3 is CSARVAGAAPEQYF. The DNA for the CDR3 is TGCAGTGCTAGGGTAGCGGGAGCAGCCCCCGAGCAGTACTTC.

This clonotype was detected only a few times. This sequence joins TRBV3-1 and TRBJ2-5, with D maybe TRBD2 (6 bases). V lost 0 bases and J 0 bases, leaving 14 bases between the germline ends. Germline values: CDR1 LGHDT, CDR2 YNNKEL (reference sequence). The CDR3 sequence is 17 residues long. The CDR3 loop reads CASSQDGTATYQETQYF. For the CDR3, the DNA is TGTGCCAGCAGCCAAGATGGGACTGCCACGTACCAAGAGACCCAGTACTTC.